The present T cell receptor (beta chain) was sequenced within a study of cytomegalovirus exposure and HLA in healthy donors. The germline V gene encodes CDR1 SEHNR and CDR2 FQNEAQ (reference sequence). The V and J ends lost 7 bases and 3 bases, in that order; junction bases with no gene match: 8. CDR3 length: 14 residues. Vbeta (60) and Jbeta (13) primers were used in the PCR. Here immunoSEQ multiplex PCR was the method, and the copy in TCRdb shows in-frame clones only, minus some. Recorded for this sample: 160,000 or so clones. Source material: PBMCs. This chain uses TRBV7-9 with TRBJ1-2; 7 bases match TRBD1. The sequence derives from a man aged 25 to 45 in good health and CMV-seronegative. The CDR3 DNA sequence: TGTGCCAGCACCCGGGACAGATTGCACTATGGCTACACCTTC. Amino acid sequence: CASTRDRLHYGYTF.